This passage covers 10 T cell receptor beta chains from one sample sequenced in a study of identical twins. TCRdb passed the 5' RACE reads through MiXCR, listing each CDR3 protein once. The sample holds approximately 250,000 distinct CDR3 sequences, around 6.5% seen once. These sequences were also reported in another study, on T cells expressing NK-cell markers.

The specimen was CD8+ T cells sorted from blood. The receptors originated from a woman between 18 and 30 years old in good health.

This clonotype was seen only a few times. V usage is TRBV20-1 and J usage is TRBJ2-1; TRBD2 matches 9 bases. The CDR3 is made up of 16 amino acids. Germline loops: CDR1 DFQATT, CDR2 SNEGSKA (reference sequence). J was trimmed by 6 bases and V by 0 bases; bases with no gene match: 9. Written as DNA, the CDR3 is TGCAGTGCTAGAGACGTAGCGGGAGTAGAGGCCAATGAGCAGTTCTTC. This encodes CSARDVAGVEANEQFF.

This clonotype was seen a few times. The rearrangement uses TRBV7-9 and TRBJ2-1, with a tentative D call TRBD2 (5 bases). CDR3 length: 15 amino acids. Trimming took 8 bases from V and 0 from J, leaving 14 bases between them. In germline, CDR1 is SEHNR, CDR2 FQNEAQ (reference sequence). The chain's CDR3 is CASPVGESSYNEQFF. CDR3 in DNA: TGTGCCAGCCCAGTCGGGGAGAGCTCCTACAATGAGCAGTTCTTC.

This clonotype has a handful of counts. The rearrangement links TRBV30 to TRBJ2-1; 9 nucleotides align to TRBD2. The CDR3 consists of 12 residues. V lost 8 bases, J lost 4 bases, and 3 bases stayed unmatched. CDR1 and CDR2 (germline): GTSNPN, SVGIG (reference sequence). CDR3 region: CARREGYNEQFF. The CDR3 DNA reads TGTGCCCGGCGGGAGGGTTACAATGAGCAGTTCTTC. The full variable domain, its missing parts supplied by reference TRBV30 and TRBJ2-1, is SQTIHQWPATLVQPVGSPLSLECTVEGTSNPNLYWYRQAAGRGLQLLFYSVGIGQISSEVPQNLSASRPQDRQFILSSKKLLLSDSGFYLCARREGYNEQFFGPGTRLTVL.

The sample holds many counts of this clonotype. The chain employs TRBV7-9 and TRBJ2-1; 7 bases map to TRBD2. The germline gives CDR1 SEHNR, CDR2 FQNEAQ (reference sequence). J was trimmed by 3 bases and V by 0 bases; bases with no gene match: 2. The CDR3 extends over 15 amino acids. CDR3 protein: CASSLASGRYNEQFF. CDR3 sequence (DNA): TGTGCCAGCAGCTTAGCTAGCGGGCGCTACAATGAGCAGTTCTTC.

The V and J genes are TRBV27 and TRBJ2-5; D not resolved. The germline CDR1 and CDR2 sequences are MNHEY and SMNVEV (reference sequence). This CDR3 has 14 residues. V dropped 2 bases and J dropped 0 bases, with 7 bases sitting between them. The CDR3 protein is CASSLTGDQETQYF. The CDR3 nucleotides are TGTGCCAGCAGTTTAACGGGTGACCAAGAGACCCAGTACTTC.

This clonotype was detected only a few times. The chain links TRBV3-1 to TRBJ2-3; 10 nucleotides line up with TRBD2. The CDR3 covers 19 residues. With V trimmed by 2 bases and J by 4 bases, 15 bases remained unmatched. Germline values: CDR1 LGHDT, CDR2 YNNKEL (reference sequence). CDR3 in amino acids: CASSQLSHVAGGLSDTQYF. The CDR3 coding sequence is TGTGCCAGCAGCCAACTGTCCCATGTAGCGGGGGGCCTATCAGATACGCAGTATTTT.

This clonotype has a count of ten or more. CDR3 residues: CASSQDRTSGNEQFF. DNA for the CDR3: TGTGCCAGCAGCCAAGATCGCACTAGCGGAAATGAGCAGTTCTTC. The chain couples TRBV3-1 to TRBJ2-1; TRBD2 matches at 8 bases. The CDR3 is 15 amino acids. The germline CDR1 and CDR2 sequences are LGHDT and YNNKEL (reference sequence). Losses at the gene ends were 0 bases for V and 7 bases for J; bases not matched to a gene: 5.

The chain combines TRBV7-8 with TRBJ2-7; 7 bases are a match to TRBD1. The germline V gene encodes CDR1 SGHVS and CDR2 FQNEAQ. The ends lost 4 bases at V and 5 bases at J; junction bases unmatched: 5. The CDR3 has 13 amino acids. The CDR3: CASSYDRAHEQYF. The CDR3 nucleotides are TGTGCCAGCAGCTACGACAGGGCCCACGAGCAGTACTTC.

This chain's CDR3 is CASSDSRPGLGNSPLHF. The CDR3 DNA reads as TGTGCCAGCAGTGACTCCCGGCCGGGACTTGGTAATTCACCCCTCCACTTT. This sequence joins TRBV12-3 or TRBV12-4 and TRBJ1-6; perhaps TRBD1 as D (5 bases). V was pared by 5 bases and J by 6 bases, with 20 bases between. The CDR3 covers 17 residues.

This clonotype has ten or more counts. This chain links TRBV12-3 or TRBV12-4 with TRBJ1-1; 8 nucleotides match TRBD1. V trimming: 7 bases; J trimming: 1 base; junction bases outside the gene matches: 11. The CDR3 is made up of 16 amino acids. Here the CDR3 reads CASTTSDRAGNTEAFF. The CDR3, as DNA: TGTGCCAGCACTACGTCGGACAGGGCAGGGAACACTGAAGCTTTCTTT.